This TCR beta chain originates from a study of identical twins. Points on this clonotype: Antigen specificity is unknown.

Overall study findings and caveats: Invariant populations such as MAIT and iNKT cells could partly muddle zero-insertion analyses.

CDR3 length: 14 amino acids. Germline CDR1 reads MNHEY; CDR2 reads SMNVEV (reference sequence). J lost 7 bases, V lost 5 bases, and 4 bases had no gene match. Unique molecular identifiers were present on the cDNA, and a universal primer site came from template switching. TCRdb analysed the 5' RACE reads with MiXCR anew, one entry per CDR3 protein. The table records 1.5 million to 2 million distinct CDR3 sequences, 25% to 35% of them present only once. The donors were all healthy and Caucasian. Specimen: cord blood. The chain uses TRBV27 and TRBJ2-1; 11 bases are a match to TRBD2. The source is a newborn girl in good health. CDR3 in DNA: TGTGCCAGCAGTGCTAGCGGGAGGAGTAATGAGCAGTTCTTC. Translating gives CASSASGRSNEQFF.